This T cell receptor beta chain was observed in a study of cytomegalovirus exposure and HLA in healthy donors (TCRdb year 2017). In terms of the full investigation: In an earlier analysis of fewer than 750 of the donors, under 300 Gb of sequence data and 90 million to 130 million unique TCR beta sequences from about 179 million T cells were reported. An early release that covered around 590 HLA-typed donors contained around 300 gigabases of sequencing data and tens of millions of unique TCR sequences. Of the 300 to 500 genotyped donors, 70% to 90% were placed in the genetic ancestry cluster associated with self-reported Caucasian donors. The study aimed to test whether signatures of past pathogen exposure could be identified by cataloging public T cell receptors. The study profiled the T cell repertoires of more than 500 subjects by immunosequencing and related them to cytomegalovirus serostatus. Along with the approximately 650-subject first cohort, a separate validation cohort of around 110 different subjects was used. The study combined high-throughput TCR immunosequencing, statistical association of individual TCRs with disease status, and machine learning to predict cytomegalovirus infection status. In a later analysis, previously published TCR beta repertoires from more than 500 donors were re-analyzed and high-resolution HLA genotyping was added so that TCR occurrence patterns could be studied. Rather than using new phenotypic data, the later analysis identified candidate immune exposures from TCR beta sequences and from how often those sequences occurred across donors. To decide whether each TCR beta V gene segment behaved as functional or pseudogenic, an earlier analysis of some 570 of the donors relied on high-throughput TCR beta sequencing. Donor age, sex, ethnicity and CMV serostatus were collected together with the repertoire data. A later genetic analysis used genome-wide SNP genotypes for about three fifths of the 666 donors, treating that subset as a discovery cohort. All discovery cohort repertoires had been generated using a single sequencing platform. Both class I and class II loci were covered by HLA typing, at four-digit resolution. The number of donors typed differed by locus, with roughly 629-640 for A, B, C, DRB1 and DQB1, roughly 520 for DQA1, 600 to 610 for DPA1, and 400 to 490 for DPB1. Because of strong linkage in the cohort, roughly five DR-DQ haplotypes were treated as single units for association and clustering. Across 398 genotyped donors of the cohort, an average of approximately 240,000 unique TCR beta nucleotide sequences per donor were sequenced, and around 19% of those sequences were non-productive. Study-wide findings and limitations: Across donors, most TCR sequences were observed very rarely, whereas some public TCRs were present in many individuals. CMV serostatus was the only immune exposure information available for the cohort. Roughly uniform sequencing depth across donors was assumed in presence/absence analyses, although this assumption may not hold. A further reported finding was that TCR beta sequences accurately predicted the HLA-A and HLA-B alleles for most subjects in the first cohort. In a later genetic analysis, a missense DCLRE1C variant was associated with V-gene and J-gene trimming of TCR beta chains, and the association was replicated in an independent cohort. An earlier analysis of 587 of the donors showed that most TCR beta V segments appeared in productive rearrangements either about 90% or about 30% of the time, which broadly matched IMGT annotations. Several of the top co-occurrence clusters appeared to be linked to parvovirus B19, influenza, CMV and Epstein-Barr virus, according to a later analysis. Linkage disequilibrium might explain the correlated functional status among segregating V segments, but an unknown experimental factor could not be ruled out. Assigning TCR associations to individual alleles was difficult when HLA alleles, especially DR and DQ, strongly co-occurred. Cytomegalovirus status was reported to be diagnosed by the classifier with high specificity and sensitivity in both the original and validation cohorts. The 87-base-pair reads could not distinguish some IMGT-functional V segments, including TRBV6-2 and TRBV6-3, so those segments were excluded. In a later analysis, HLA-associated TCR beta chains were found to be more clonally expanded and to have lower generation probabilities than equally common non-associated chains. In the study, 150 to 200 TCR beta chains were listed as associated with cytomegalovirus. Some 15 rarely observed V segments, including chromosome 9 orphons, were excluded from the earlier analysis of about 500 of the donors because counts were too low. In this cohort, only TCR beta chains were sequenced, and detectable features were limited by the absence of alpha or paired-chain data. According to the authors, the approach could potentially be generalized to other disease states and immunological phenotypes. In a later analysis, most CMV-associated TCR beta chains were found to appear HLA-restricted, with HLA associations seemingly driven largely by CMV exposure. A group of highly shared sequence variants was considered likely to be a technical artifact of the sequencing pipeline. In a later analysis, TCR association rates were found to vary across HLA loci, with the most associated TCRs seen for DRB1 alleles and the fewest for HLA-C alleles. Compared with the roughly 710-donor mean, donors in an Asian-associated ancestry cluster had fewer N-insertions in productive TCRs, according to a later genetic analysis. Because HLA typing was unavailable for some donors at each locus, only the typed subset was used in association tests. In vitro tests confirmed that three of the cytomegalovirus-associated TCR beta chains recognize cytomegalovirus antigens. In a later analysis, 16,951 TCR beta sequences were associated with specific HLA alleles at a false discovery rate of 0.05.

There are a few counts of this clone. Its antigen is still unknown. Per-nucleotide qualities are absent, and no much larger clonotype sits a single base away. The cohort was made up of roughly 670 healthy bone marrow donors. All cohort members were sampled while nominally healthy, although unrecorded immune exposures were likely present. The donor was CMV seropositive and belonged to the group of about 290 seropositive cohort members. A peripheral blood sample was collected from each donor, and TCR beta sequencing was performed on peripheral blood mononuclear cells. Genomic DNA was extracted from the blood cell samples with the Qiagen DNeasy Blood Extraction Kit. The library was built by means of the immunoSEQ multiplex PCR assay. For the multiplex PCR, a mixture combining 60 forward primers for TCR Vbeta segments and 13 reverse primers for TCR Jbeta segments was used. Amplification of the CDR3 region of rearranged TCR beta genes was performed with a multiplex PCR assay on genomic DNA. The amplified TCR beta libraries were sequenced on the Illumina HiSeq System as 87-base-pair reads. The original methods were these. A later analysis counted tens of millions of unique TCR beta chains across the 500 to 850 repertoires, and roughly 11 million of these chains were shared by at least two donors. A nearest-neighbor algorithm error-corrected the raw reads and collapsed the reads into unique sequences, merging closely related sequences to remove PCR and sequencing errors. CDR3 sequences were aligned to IMGT reference sequences to assign V, D and J gene segments. For a sequence to be retained, at least a six-nucleotide match to both a V gene segment and a J gene segment was required. A rearrangement counted as productive if the CDR3 had no stop codons and remained in frame with V and J, and every other rearrangement counted as non-productive. CDR3 was defined by IMGT convention, running from the second conserved V-encoded cysteine to the conserved J-encoded phenylalanine. Sequences without an unambiguous match to a single V gene segment were excluded from the earlier analysis of about 630 of the donors. In an earlier analysis of approximately 590 of the donors, a V segment was called functional when productive rearrangements were above 56.7%, and segregating when the standard deviation between donors exceeded 5%. To diagnose cytomegalovirus status from the catalog of TCR beta chain sequences, a statistical classification framework was built. In a later analysis, TCR nucleotide sequences were compared against IMGT/GENE-DB human TR gene sequences so that V and J genes could be assigned. The TCRdist pipeline was used in a later analysis to assign CDR3 sequences and most-parsimonious VDJ recombination scenarios. In a later analysis, each TCR beta chain was defined by its CDR3 amino acid sequence together with its V-gene family, and reads lacking a unique V-gene family were excluded. To address suspected cross-contamination and a sequencing artifact, a later analysis removed over 500 highly shared, low-generation-probability nucleotide sequences. A later analysis calculated a clonal expansion index for each public chain from normalized within-repertoire ranks of inferred template counts. In a later analysis, generation probabilities were computed with a VDJ recombination model fitted to out-of-frame rearrangements, and the resulting probabilities were checked against IGoR. A later analysis scored TCR-TCR, TCR-HLA and TCR-CMV co-occurrence with hypergeometric tests, applying a repertoire-size bias correction to TCR pairs. To estimate false discovery rates, a later analysis permuted the HLA or CMV assignments 20 times. In a later analysis, co-occurring TCRs were grouped using DBSCAN, and TCRdist sequence similarity was added for clustering within HLA-allele-positive subsets. For co-occurrence clustering, repertoires with fewer than 30,000 or more than 120,000 public chains were excluded, along with a handful of repertoires with anomalous nucleotide sharing. The source is immuneACCESS, and TCRdb retained only in-frame sequences with V and J called. Part of the clones is not carried over; for the studies checked, unresolved V genes explain less than half of this, and the remainder is unexplained. V, J and clone size derive from that table, while D and trimming were established from the DNA sequence. Across this sample there are some 110,000 clones, with 74% seen only once. The ten largest clones take up less than 5% of the sample.

From the cysteine up to the phenylalanine, the CDR3 has a length of 18 residues. Only the CDR3 portion is preserved as DNA: 54 bases, with reading frame beginning at the first base. The germline V gene (reference sequence) specifies LNHDA as CDR1 and SQIVND as CDR2. The junction carries 15 bases between V and J, which are trimmed by 1 base and 0 bases respectively. The receptor's source is a woman in her 50s in good health and CMV-seropositive. The sequence joins TRBV19 to TRBJ2-2; tentative D gene TRBD2, with 6 bases matching. The sequencing sample was made of PBMCs. The nucleotides are TGTGCCAGTAGTATAGGACTAGAGGGGTACTCGAACACCGGGGAGCTGTTTTTT. This sequence encodes CASSIGLEGYSNTGELFF.